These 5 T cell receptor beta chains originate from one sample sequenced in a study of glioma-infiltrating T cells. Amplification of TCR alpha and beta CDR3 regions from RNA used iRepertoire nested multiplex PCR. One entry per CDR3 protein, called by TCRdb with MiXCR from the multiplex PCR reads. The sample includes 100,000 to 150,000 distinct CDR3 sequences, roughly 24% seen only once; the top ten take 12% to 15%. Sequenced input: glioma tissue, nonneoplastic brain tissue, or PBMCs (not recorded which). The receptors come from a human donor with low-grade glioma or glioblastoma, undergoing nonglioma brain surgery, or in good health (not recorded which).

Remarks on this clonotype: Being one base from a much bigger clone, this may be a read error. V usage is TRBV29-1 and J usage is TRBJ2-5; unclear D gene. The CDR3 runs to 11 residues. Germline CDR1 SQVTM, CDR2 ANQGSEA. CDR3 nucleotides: TGCAGCGCCGAGAACGGAGAGAACCAGTACTTC. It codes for CSAENGENQYF.

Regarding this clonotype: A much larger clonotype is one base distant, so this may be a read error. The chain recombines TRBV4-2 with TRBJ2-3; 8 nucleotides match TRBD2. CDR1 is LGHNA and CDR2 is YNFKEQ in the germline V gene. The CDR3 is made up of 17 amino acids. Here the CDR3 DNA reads TGTGCCGGCAGCCAAGATCTGGCGGTCGGGAGGGCAGATACGCAGTATTTT. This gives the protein CAGSQDLAVGRADTQYF.

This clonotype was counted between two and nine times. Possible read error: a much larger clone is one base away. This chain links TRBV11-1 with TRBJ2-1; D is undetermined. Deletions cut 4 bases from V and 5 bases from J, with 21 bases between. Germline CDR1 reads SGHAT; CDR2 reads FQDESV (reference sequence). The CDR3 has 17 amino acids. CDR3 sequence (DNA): TGTGCCAGCAGCTCTACGACATCGTGTGGATGGGACAATGAGCAGTTCTTC. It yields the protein CASSSTTSCGWDNEQFF.

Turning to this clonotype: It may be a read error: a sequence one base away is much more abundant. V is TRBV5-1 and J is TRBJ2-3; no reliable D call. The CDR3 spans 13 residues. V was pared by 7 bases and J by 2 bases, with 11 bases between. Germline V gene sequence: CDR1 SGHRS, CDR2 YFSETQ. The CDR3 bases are TGCGCCAGCCGCTACGACCTCACAGATACGCAGTATTTT. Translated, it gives CASRYDLTDTQYF.

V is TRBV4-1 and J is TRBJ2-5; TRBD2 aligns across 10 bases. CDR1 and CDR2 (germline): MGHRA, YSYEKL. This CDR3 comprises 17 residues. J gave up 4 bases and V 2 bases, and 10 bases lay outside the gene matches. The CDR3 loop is CASSQKLGTSAAETQYF. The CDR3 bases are TGCGCCAGCAGCCAAAAGCTCGGGACTAGCGCGGCAGAGACCCAGTACTTC.